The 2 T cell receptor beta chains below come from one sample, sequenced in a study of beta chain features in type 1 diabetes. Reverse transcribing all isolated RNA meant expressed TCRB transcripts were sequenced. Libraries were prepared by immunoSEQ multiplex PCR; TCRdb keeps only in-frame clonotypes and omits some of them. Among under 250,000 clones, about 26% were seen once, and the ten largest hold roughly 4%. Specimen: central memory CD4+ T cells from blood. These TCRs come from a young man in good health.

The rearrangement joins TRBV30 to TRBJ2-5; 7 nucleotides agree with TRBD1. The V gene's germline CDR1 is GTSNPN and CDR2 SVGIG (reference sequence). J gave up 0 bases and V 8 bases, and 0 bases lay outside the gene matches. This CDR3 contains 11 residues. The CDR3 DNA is TGTGCCGGGACAGACCAAGAGACCCAGTACTTC. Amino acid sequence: CAGTDQETQYF. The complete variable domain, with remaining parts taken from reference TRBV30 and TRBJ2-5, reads SQTIHQWPATLVQPVGSPLSLECTVEGTSNPNLYWYRQAAGRGLQLLFYSVGIGQISSEVPQNLSASRPQDRQFILSSKKLLLSDSGFYLCAGTDQETQYFGPGTRLLVL.

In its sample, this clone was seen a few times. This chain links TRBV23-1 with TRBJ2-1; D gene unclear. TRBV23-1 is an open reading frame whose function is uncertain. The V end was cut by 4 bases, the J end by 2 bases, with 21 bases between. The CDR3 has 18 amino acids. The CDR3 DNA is TGCGCCAGCAGTCTGGATCGGCGGTTCGAAGATGCCTACAATGAGCAGTTCTTC. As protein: CASSLDRRFEDAYNEQFF.